The clone carrying this T cell receptor (beta chain) was counted many times. V was shortened by 3 bases and J by 2 bases, with 9 bases between the two germline ends. The germline V gene encodes CDR1 DFQATT and CDR2 SNEGSKA (reference sequence). The CDR3 length is 13 residues. The data were obtained in a study of metastatic and nonmetastatic thyroid tumors. TCRdb re-analyzed the PCR reads through MiXCR. The table has tens of thousands of clones, roughly 15% seen once. Patients were all untreated before their thyroid surgery. The clonotype was recovered from a female donor with papillary thyroid cancer or a benign thyroid nodule (not recorded which). Some clones in this sample may be carry-over from other donors' samples. The specimen sequenced was blood. This chain joins TRBV20-1 and TRBJ2-3; D gene unclear. CDR3 loop: CSARIGPTDTQYF. The CDR3 DNA follows: TGCAGTGCTAGGATCGGACCCACAGATACGCAGTATTTT.